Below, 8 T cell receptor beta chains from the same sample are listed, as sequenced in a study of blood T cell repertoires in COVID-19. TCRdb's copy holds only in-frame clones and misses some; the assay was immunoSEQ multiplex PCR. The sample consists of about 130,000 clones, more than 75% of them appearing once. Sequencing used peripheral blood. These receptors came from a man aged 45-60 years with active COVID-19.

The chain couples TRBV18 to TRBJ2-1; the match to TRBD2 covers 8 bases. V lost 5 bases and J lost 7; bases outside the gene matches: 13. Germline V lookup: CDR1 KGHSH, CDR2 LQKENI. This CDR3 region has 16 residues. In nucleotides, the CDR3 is TGTGCCAGCTCAACCGCCGGACTAGCTGTGGGGAATGAGCAGTTCTTC. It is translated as CASSTAGLAVGNEQFF.

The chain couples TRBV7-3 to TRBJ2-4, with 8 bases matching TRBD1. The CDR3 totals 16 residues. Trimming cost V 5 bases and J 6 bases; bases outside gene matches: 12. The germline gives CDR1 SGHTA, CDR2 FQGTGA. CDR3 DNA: TGTGCCAGCAGCCCTGTGGTCGGACAGGGTACAAACATTCAGTACTTC. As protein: CASSPVVGQGTNIQYF.

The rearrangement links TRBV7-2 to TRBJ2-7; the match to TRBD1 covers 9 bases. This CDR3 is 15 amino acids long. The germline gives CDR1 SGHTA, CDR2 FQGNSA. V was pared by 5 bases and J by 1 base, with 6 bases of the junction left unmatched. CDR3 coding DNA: TGTGCCAGCAGCCCCCGACAGGGGGGGTCCTACGAGCAGTACTTC. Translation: CASSPRQGGSYEQYF.

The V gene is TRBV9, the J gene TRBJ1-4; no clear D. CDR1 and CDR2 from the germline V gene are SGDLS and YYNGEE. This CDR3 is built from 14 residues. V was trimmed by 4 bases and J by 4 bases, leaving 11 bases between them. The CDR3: CASSQQPFNEKLFF. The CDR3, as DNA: TGTGCCAGCAGCCAACAGCCGTTTAATGAAAAACTGTTTTTT.

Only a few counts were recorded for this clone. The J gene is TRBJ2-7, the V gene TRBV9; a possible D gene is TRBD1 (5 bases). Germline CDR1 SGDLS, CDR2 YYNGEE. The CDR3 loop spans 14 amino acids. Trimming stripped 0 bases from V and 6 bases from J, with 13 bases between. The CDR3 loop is CASSVEGVDAEQYF. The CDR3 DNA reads TGTGCCAGCAGCGTAGAAGGGGTTGACGCCGAGCAGTACTTC.

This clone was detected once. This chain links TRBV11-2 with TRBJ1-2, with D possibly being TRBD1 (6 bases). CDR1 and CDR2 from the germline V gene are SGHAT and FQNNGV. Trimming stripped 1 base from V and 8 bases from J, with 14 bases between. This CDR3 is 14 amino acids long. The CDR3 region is CASSLARGRRGYTF. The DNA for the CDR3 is TGTGCCAGCAGCTTAGCCAGGGGTCGTCGCGGCTACACCTTC.

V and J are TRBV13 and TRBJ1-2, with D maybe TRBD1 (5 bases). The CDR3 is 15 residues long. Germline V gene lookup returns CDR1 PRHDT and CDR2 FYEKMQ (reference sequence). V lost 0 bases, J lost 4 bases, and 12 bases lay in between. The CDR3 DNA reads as TGTGCCAGCAGCTTAGGCCACAGGCCGCTCTATGGCTACACCTTC. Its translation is CASSLGHRPLYGYTF.

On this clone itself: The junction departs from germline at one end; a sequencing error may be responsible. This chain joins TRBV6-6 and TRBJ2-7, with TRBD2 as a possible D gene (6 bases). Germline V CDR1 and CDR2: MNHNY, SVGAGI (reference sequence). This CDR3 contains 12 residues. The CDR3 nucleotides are TGTGCCAGCAGCCCTCGTGCCGGTGGGGGGAATTTC. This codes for CASSPRAGGGNF.